This T cell receptor beta chain was found in a study of blood T cell repertoires in COVID-19. Turning to the study itself: Donors in the United States, Italy and Spain gave samples during acute or convalescent COVID-19. Nucleic acid was either cDNA or gDNA, and it came from T cells, B-cell-depleted T cells, or PBMCs.

This clone was detected only once. In the authors' methods: Counts of nucleated cells, estimated from reference gene primer amplification, were obtained. Clones were sequenced by immunoSEQ multiplex PCR, and TCRdb holds only the in-frame ones, with some missing. V, J and clone size derive from that table, while D and trimming were established from the DNA sequence. The table lists some 140,000 clones, 70% to 85% of them singletons, with around 3.3% in the top ten. Trimming cost V 4 bases and J 6 bases; bases outside gene matches: 1. CDR1 SGHDT and CDR2 YYEEEE come from the germline V gene. CDR3 length: 14 residues.

Material for sequencing was peripheral blood. This clonotype was obtained from a man aged 60-69 years with acute or convalescent COVID-19. The chain uses TRBV5-6 and TRBJ1-6; 10 bases fit TRBD1. The CDR3: CASSRDRGNSPLHF. The CDR3 region has the DNA TGTGCCAGCAGCCGGGACAGGGGTAATTCACCCCTCCACTTT.